One and the same sample provided the 8 T cell receptor beta chains below, sequenced in a study of cytomegalovirus exposure and HLA in healthy donors. PCR employed 60 Vbeta and 13 Jbeta primers. The repertoire was sequenced with immunoSEQ multiplex PCR; TCRdb's copy has only in-frame clones and lacks some. The profile covers around 150,000 clones, with roughly four fifths appearing a single time and more than 0.9% taken by the ten largest. The sequencing sample was made of PBMCs. The receptors originated from a girl aged 2 to 9 in good health and CMV-seropositive.

This clone appeared once. The V call is TRBV5-4, the J call TRBJ1-2; TRBD1 aligns across 7 bases. The CDR3 length is 16 residues. Germline loops: CDR1 SGHNT, CDR2 YYREEE (reference sequence). Trimming at V came to 3 bases and at J to 1 base, leaving 9 bases not matched to a gene. CDR3: CASSSPMGQSNYGYTF. DNA of the CDR3: TGTGCCAGCAGCTCACCAATGGGACAGAGTAACTATGGCTACACCTTC.

The chain joins TRBV4-2 to TRBJ2-3; the D is unclear. Germline CDR1 is LGHNA and CDR2 is YNFKEQ. The CDR3 is made up of 14 amino acids. The V end was cut by 1 base, the J end by 3 bases, with 8 bases between. CDR3 sequence reads: CASSQALYTDTQYF. In nucleotides, the CDR3 is TGTGCCAGCAGCCAAGCACTATATACAGATACGCAGTATTTT.

In its sample, this clone was seen a few times. This chain uses TRBV2 with TRBJ2-1, with D unresolved. The CDR3 runs 14 residues. Per the germline V gene, CDR1 is SNHLY and CDR2 is FYNNEI. Trimming shortened V by 3 bases and J by 7 bases, and 13 bases separated the two germline ends. The CDR3 reads CASSDDRATNEQFF. DNA for the CDR3: TGTGCCAGCAGTGATGATAGAGCCACTAATGAGCAGTTCTTC.

V usage is TRBV6-1 and J usage is TRBJ2-1, with TRBD2 identical over 9 bases. Trimming removed 4 bases from V and 2 bases from J; junction bases left unmatched: 3. CDR1 is MNHNS and CDR2 is SASEGT in the germline V gene. The CDR3 consists of 15 residues. As DNA, the CDR3 is TGTGCCAGCAGTGTTGGCGGGAGGGCCTACAATGAGCAGTTCTTC. Encoded protein: CASSVGGRAYNEQFF.

The chain links TRBV28 to TRBJ2-2, with a tentative D call TRBD2 (5 bases). CDR1 is MDHEN, CDR2 SYDVKM, per germline. This CDR3 comprises 14 residues. Trimming took off 2 bases at V and 3 bases at J, with 7 bases between the two ends. This CDR3 reads CASSLLAYTGELFF. In DNA, the CDR3 is TGTGCCAGCAGTTTACTAGCCTACACCGGGGAGCTGTTTTTT.

This chain uses TRBV15 with TRBJ1-5, with no clear D. This CDR3 region has 17 residues. Germline assignment: CDR1 LNHNV and CDR2 YYDKDF (reference sequence). V was trimmed by 1 base and J by 1 base, leaving 14 bases between them. CDR3 in amino acids: CATSRVQEGESNQPQHF. CDR3 coding DNA: TGTGCCACCAGCAGAGTTCAGGAGGGAGAGAGCAATCAGCCCCAGCATTTT.

The chain is built from TRBV6-6 and TRBJ1-1; TRBD1 is a possible D gene (6 bases). Germline assignment: CDR1 MNHNY and CDR2 SVGAGI (reference sequence). Trimming removed 8 bases from V and 0 bases from J, with 10 bases in between. The CDR3 runs 13 residues. CDR3 residues: CASGGSMNTEAFF. DNA for the CDR3: TGTGCCAGCGGGGGCTCTATGAACACTGAAGCTTTCTTT.

V is TRBV7-8 and J is TRBJ2-3; unclear D gene. Trimming removed 5 bases from V and 3 bases from J, with 3 bases in between. In germline, CDR1 is SGHVS, CDR2 FQNEAQ. The CDR3 runs 11 residues. CDR3 in DNA: TGTGCCAGCAGCCTGACAGATACGCAGTATTTT. Encoded protein: CASSLTDTQYF.